This entry features one T cell receptor beta chain sequence. What it binds is unknown. Sequencing used immunoSEQ multiplex PCR; TCRdb keeps in-frame clones, though not all of them. The table has 60,000 to 65,000 clones, about four fifths seen once; the top ten hold approximately 5%. Per the germline V gene, CDR1 is SSHAT and CDR2 is FNYEAQ (reference sequence). The CDR3 sequence is 14 residues long. This specimen belongs to a study of a mutant IDH1 vaccine in newly diagnosed glioma. Background on the study: Most patients had radiochemotherapy with temozolomide before enrollment; others had one alone.

Time point defined: week 35, safety follow-up. Mutant IDH1 20-mer peptide, at 300 ug, made up each vaccine dose, with topical imiquimod. This receptor was taken from a man aged 35-49 years with glioma. The V gene is TRBV7-7, the J gene TRBJ2-2; D possibly corresponds to TRBD1 (6 bases). The source was PBMCs, collected from a glioma patient whose treatment included an IDH1 peptide vaccine. This chain's CDR3 is CATRGPPGTGELFF. The CDR3 DNA is TGTGCTACCAGGGGACCTCCCGGCACCGGGGAGCTGTTTTTT.